The entry that follows covers one T cell receptor (beta chain) sequence. Its specificity is not known. This entry belongs to a study of T cell responses to AZD1222 COVID-19 vaccine. Profiled with immunoSEQ multiplex PCR; TCRdb holds only in-frame clones, not every one. Of 120,000 to 150,000 clones listed, about 93% are singletons. Study-level results: The repertoires were collected only after the peak T cell response.

The CDR3 covers 15 residues. Germline lookup yields CDR1 MDHEN and CDR2 SYDVKM. V shed 6 bases and J shed 0 bases, with 9 bases lying between them. The sequence was collected from an adult in good health. V and J are TRBV28 and TRBJ2-6; the D gene is possibly TRBD1 (6 bases). The sample consisted of peripheral blood, taken on day 0 of AZD1222 vaccination. The CDR3 coding sequence is TGTGCCAGCAGAAGACAGGTCTCTGGGGCCAACGTCCTGACTTTC. It codes for CASRRQVSGANVLTF. The entire variable domain, with the rest obtained from reference TRBV28 and TRBJ2-6, is as follows: DVKVTQSSRYLVKRTGEKVFLECVQDMDHENMFWYRQDPGLGLRLIYFSYDVKMKEKGDIPEGYSVSREKKERFSLILESASTNQTSMYLCASRRQVSGANVLTFGAGSRLTVL.